This passage covers 21 T cell receptor beta chains from one sample sequenced in a study of blood T cell repertoires in COVID-19. The data were produced by immunoSEQ multiplex PCR, yet TCRdb's version contains in-frame clones alone and is incomplete. The sample gives some 150,000 clones, around 82% of which show up once; around 2.4% is in the top ten. The specimen sequenced was peripheral blood. These receptors were obtained from a human donor with acute or convalescent COVID-19. The donor label of this sample is uncertain.

The chain links TRBV7-3 to TRBJ2-7; a weak D match, TRBD2 (6 bases). V was shortened by 5 bases and J by 0 bases, with 14 bases between the two germline ends. Looked up from germline, CDR1 is SGHTA and CDR2 is FQGTGA. The length of the CDR3 is 15 residues. CDR3 residues: CASSQGAGPSYEQYF. Written as DNA, the CDR3 is TGTGCCAGCAGCCAAGGGGCGGGACCCTCCTACGAGCAGTACTTC.

The CDR3 loop is CASSESGQGFYEQYF. CDR3 nucleotide sequence: TGTGCCAGCAGTGAAAGTGGACAGGGGTTCTACGAGCAGTACTTC. This chain connects TRBV6-1 to TRBJ2-7, with TRBD1 matching over 9 bases. The V gene's germline CDR1 is MNHNS and CDR2 SASEGT. Trimming took 2 bases from V and 3 from J; bases not matched to a gene: 5. This CDR3 contains 15 residues.

This clone was seen only a few times. The chain combines TRBV27 with TRBJ2-7; TRBD1 aligns across 7 bases. J lost 4 bases, V lost 4 bases, and 7 bases had no gene match. CDR1 is MNHEY, CDR2 SMNVEV, per germline (reference sequence). The CDR3 has 14 residues. This chain's CDR3 is CASSSRTGSYEQYF. The CDR3 DNA reads TGTGCCAGCAGTTCGCGGACAGGATCTTACGAGCAGTACTTC.

V and J are TRBV3-1 (or the pseudogene TRBV3-2) and TRBJ1-2; 9 bases agree with TRBD1. The CDR3 length is 14 residues. V shed 6 bases, J shed 7 bases, and the junction held 9 bases outside the gene matches. Looked up from germline, CDR1 is LGHDT and CDR2 is YNNKEL (reference sequence). CDR3 region: CASRLVPGQGGYTF. CDR3 DNA sequence: TGTGCCAGCAGACTTGTGCCGGGACAGGGTGGCTACACCTTC.

The CDR3 sequence: CASRGPQGRNTEAFF. As DNA, the CDR3 is TGTGCCAGCAGGGGCCCACAGGGCCGTAACACTGAAGCTTTCTTT. The rearrangement uses TRBV2 and TRBJ1-1; D possibly corresponds to TRBD1 (6 bases). The germline CDR1 and CDR2 sequences are SNHLY and FYNNEI. V gave up 6 bases and J gave up 2 bases, with 16 bases separating them. The CDR3 covers 15 residues.

This clone was counted a single time. This sequence joins TRBV5-1 and TRBJ2-2; the D gene is possibly TRBD1 (5 bases). Germline CDR1 reads SGHRS; CDR2 reads YFSETQ. V lost 2 bases and J lost 2, with 10 bases in between. This CDR3 region has 15 residues. CDR3 protein: CASSFSTGNTGELFF. The DNA of the CDR3 is TGCGCCAGCAGCTTCTCCACAGGCAACACCGGGGAGCTGTTTTTT.

The J gene is TRBJ2-7, the V gene TRBV7-2, with 11 bases aligning to TRBD2. J was trimmed by 9 bases and V by 1 base; bases with no gene match: 11. The CDR3 runs 16 residues. The germline V gene encodes CDR1 SGHTA and CDR2 FQGNSA. The CDR3 reads CASSLERASGGNLQYF. Here the CDR3 DNA reads TGTGCCAGCAGCTTAGAGCGGGCTAGCGGGGGGAATTTGCAGTACTTC.

The rearrangement links TRBV3-1 (or the pseudogene TRBV3-2) to TRBJ2-1; 11 bases fit TRBD2. The V and J ends lost 5 bases and 8 bases, in that order; junction bases with no gene match: 8. Looked up from germline, CDR1 is LGHDT and CDR2 is YNNKEL (reference sequence). The CDR3 is made up of 15 amino acids. The DNA for the CDR3 is TGTGCCAGCAGCTCTACTAGCGGGAGTAACGATGAGCAGTTCTTC. Its protein is CASSSTSGSNDEQFF.

This clone was counted a single time. The chain uses TRBV4-1 and TRBJ2-7; D not resolved. V dropped 6 bases and J dropped 6 bases, with 18 bases sitting between them. Germline lookup yields CDR1 MGHRA and CDR2 YSYEKL. This CDR3 comprises 14 residues. CDR3 protein: CASSLSARSGEQYF. The DNA for the CDR3 is TGCGCCAGCAGTTTAAGTGCGAGGTCCGGCGAGCAGTACTTC.

The rearrangement links TRBV21-1 to TRBJ1-1; the table's D call, TRBD1, was not checked against the DNA. TRBV21-1 is given as a pseudogene. This CDR3 spans 22 amino acids. In DNA form, the CDR3 reads TGTGCCAGCAGCAAAGCCTTCATACCACAGGGGTTGGTATGGAGGGGAAGGACTGAAGCTTTCTTT. Translating gives CASSKAFIPQGLVWRGRTEAFF.

The V call is TRBV27, the J call TRBJ2-2; 12 nucleotides line up with TRBD2. CDR1 MNHEY and CDR2 SMNVEV come from the germline V gene (reference sequence). After removal of 5 bases from V and 6 bases from J, the junction contained 7 bases not matched to a gene. There are 16 residues in the CDR3. CDR3 in amino acids: CASSPGLAGRPGELFF. CDR3 bases: TGTGCCAGCAGTCCGGGACTAGCGGGTAGACCCGGGGAGCTGTTTTTT.

The V gene is TRBV28, the J gene TRBJ2-7, with D possibly TRBD1 on 6 matching bases. V lost 3 bases to trimming and J lost 3 bases, with 12 bases between them. Germline CDR1 is MDHEN and CDR2 is SYDVKM. The CDR3 extends over 14 amino acids. The CDR3 loop is CASSLTGNDYEQYF. For the CDR3, the DNA is TGTGCCAGCAGTTTGACAGGAAACGACTACGAGCAGTACTTC.

A single count supports this clone. The rearrangement links TRBV25-1 to TRBJ2-1; 10 nucleotides match TRBD2. Germline loops: CDR1 MGHDK, CDR2 SYGVNS. This CDR3 is 16 amino acids long. V shed 5 bases, J shed 2 bases, and the junction held 6 bases outside the gene matches. CDR3: CASSTRLAGPYNEQFF. In DNA, the CDR3 is TGTGCCAGCAGTACTAGACTAGCGGGCCCCTACAATGAGCAGTTCTTC.

The chain joins TRBV5-1 to TRBJ1-2, with unresolved D. The CDR3 is 13 amino acids. The V gene's germline CDR1 is SGHRS and CDR2 YFSETQ. The V and J ends lost 4 bases and 4 bases respectively, with 11 bases between them. The CDR3 sequence: CASSPREAYGYTF. As DNA, the CDR3 is TGCGCCAGCAGCCCGAGGGAGGCCTATGGCTACACCTTC.

The genes are TRBV30 and TRBJ1-2; 12 bases line up with TRBD1. J gave up 5 bases and V 3 bases, and 7 bases lay outside the gene matches. Germline-derived CDR1 and CDR2 are GTSNPN and SVGIG (reference sequence). CDR3 length equals 15 residues. The chain's CDR3 is CAWSGDRGRPYGYTF. DNA of the CDR3: TGTGCCTGGAGCGGGGACAGGGGGCGGCCGTATGGCTACACCTTC.

This sequence joins TRBV5-1 and TRBJ1-2, with D possibly matching TRBD1 (5 bases). Germline V gene lookup returns CDR1 SGHRS and CDR2 YFSETQ. V lost 4 bases and J lost 5, with 18 bases in between. The CDR3 consists of 15 residues. CDR3 residues: CASSLAGETLYGYTF. The CDR3 region has the DNA TGCGCCAGCAGCCTCGCGGGGGAGACACTTTATGGCTACACCTTC.

The sample holds one count of this clone. This chain links TRBV7-8 with TRBJ2-7; D gene uncertain. Trimming left V 6 bases short and J 2 bases short, with 14 bases between. The CDR3 has 14 amino acids. The V gene's germline CDR1 is SGHVS and CDR2 FQNEAQ. CDR3 protein: CASSKQPITYEQYF. CDR3 nucleotide sequence: TGTGCCAGCAGTAAGCAACCCATCACCTACGAGCAGTACTTC.

This clone appeared once. This chain links TRBV21-1 with TRBJ1-4. TRBV21-1 is deemed a pseudogene. The CDR3 has 16 residues. The DNA of the CDR3 is TGTGCCAGCAGCGTACCAAGAAATTTTCTAGATGAAAAACTGTTTTTT. Translating it yields CASSVPRNFLDEKLFF.

The J gene is TRBJ2-7, the V gene TRBV14; TRBD2 might be the D (5 bases). This CDR3 comprises 17 residues. Germline V CDR1 and CDR2: SGHDN, FVKESK. V shed 2 bases and J shed 5 bases, with 22 bases lying between them. CDR3 residues: CASSQFMPYSGGHEQYF. The CDR3 DNA follows: TGTGCCAGCAGCCAATTCATGCCCTACTCCGGAGGCCACGAGCAGTACTTC.

The chain is built from TRBV11-2 and TRBJ2-7; 7 bases are shared with TRBD2. J lost 0 bases, V lost 5 bases, and 7 bases had no gene match. Germline V CDR1 and CDR2: SGHAT, FQNNGV. CDR3 length: 15 amino acids. The CDR3: CASSRREGISYEQYF. The DNA for the CDR3 is TGTGCCAGCAGCCGCAGGGAGGGGATCTCCTACGAGCAGTACTTC.

The CDR3 coding sequence is TGTGCCTGGAGTGTAAAGGCAGGGCAAGAGACCCAGTACTTC. It is translated as CAWSVKAGQETQYF. The chain has TRBV30 and TRBJ2-5, with a possible D match to TRBD1 (5 bases). Per germline, CDR1 GTSNPN and CDR2 SVGIG (reference sequence). The length of the CDR3 is 14 residues. The V gene lost 0 bases and the J gene lost 2 bases, with 10 bases spanning the gap.